The next 21 T cell receptor beta chains were all read from a single sample in a study of beta chain features in type 1 diabetes. The study reverse transcribed the entire isolated RNA, so it sequenced expressed TCRB transcripts. TCRdb's table, derived via immunoSEQ multiplex PCR, lists solely in-frame clones and lacks some. The sample has about 40,000 clones, 50% to 75% seen once. Sequencing was done on a sample of Tregs from blood. The receptors here all came from a young woman in good health.

This clone has a handful of counts. The chain uses TRBV7-2 and TRBJ2-3; 12 nucleotides agree with TRBD2. CDR1 SGHTA and CDR2 FQGNSA come from the germline V gene. This CDR3 has 18 amino acids. V shed 2 bases and J 2 bases; nucleotides not matched to a gene: 8. CDR3 amino acids: CASSLPRLAGDLTDTQYF. In nucleotides, the CDR3 is TGTGCCAGCAGCTTACCACGACTAGCGGGAGACCTCACAGATACGCAGTATTTT.

This chain links TRBV28 with TRBJ1-1; D ambiguous. The CDR3 is 12 amino acids. The V end lost 5 bases, the J end lost 0 bases, and 4 bases lay between the germline ends. Germline loops: CDR1 MDHEN, CDR2 SYDVKM. The CDR3 DNA reads TGTGCCAGCAGTATAATGAACACTGAAGCTTTCTTT. It translates to CASSIMNTEAFF.

This chain links TRBV7-2 with TRBJ1-5; TRBD1 matches at 9 bases. CDR3 size: 13 residues. Germline loops: CDR1 SGHTA, CDR2 FQGNSA. The junction had 3 bases not matched to a gene; V was cut back by 5 bases and J by 7 bases. CDR3 region: CASSRDREQPQHF. CDR3 nucleotides: TGTGCCAGCAGCCGGGACAGGGAACAGCCCCAGCATTTT.

The J gene is TRBJ1-2, the V gene TRBV28; D gene ambiguous. The CDR3 has 12 residues. CDR1 MDHEN and CDR2 SYDVKM come from the germline V gene. V lost 4 bases and J lost 6, with 9 bases in between. The DNA for the CDR3 is TGTGCCAGCAGTTCCACCCGGGATGGCTACACCTTC. Its translation is CASSSTRDGYTF.

The chain links TRBV19 to TRBJ1-2, with TRBD1 matching 7 bases. V lost 5 bases and J lost 4; bases outside the gene matches: 4. The CDR3 covers 13 residues. Germline V lookup: CDR1 LNHDA, CDR2 SQIVND (reference sequence). CDR3 amino acids: CASSSRDSYGYTF. DNA for the CDR3: TGTGCCAGTAGTTCCCGGGACAGCTATGGCTACACCTTC.

This chain joins TRBV29-1 and TRBJ2-2; 11 bases map to TRBD1. CDR3 size: 15 residues. Germline CDR1 is SQVTM and CDR2 is ANQGSEA. The ends lost 4 bases at V and 5 bases at J; junction bases unmatched: 6. CDR3 protein: CSVGPGTGGTGELFF. The CDR3 coding sequence is TGCAGCGTTGGTCCTGGGACAGGGGGGACCGGGGAGCTGTTTTTT.

The chain recombines TRBV4-2 with TRBJ2-5, with TRBD2 identical over 9 bases. The germline V gene encodes CDR1 LGHNA and CDR2 YNFKEQ. V was clipped by 6 bases and J by 4 bases; unmatched bases: 6. The CDR3 runs 14 residues. CDR3 coding DNA: TGTGCCAGCAGTCGACTAGCGGTAGGAGAGACCCAGTACTTC. Translation: CASSRLAVGETQYF.

J is TRBJ2-7 and V is TRBV10-2, with TRBD2 matching 10 bases. CDR3 length: 15 residues. V shed 7 bases and J 6 bases; nucleotides not matched to a gene: 12. CDR1 is WSHSY, CDR2 SAAADI, per germline. The CDR3 is CASKPRAGGSPEQYF. The CDR3 DNA reads TGCGCCAGCAAACCGAGAGCGGGAGGGTCCCCCGAGCAGTACTTC.

This clone showed up just a few times. V gene TRBV5-1 combines with J gene TRBJ2-5; D is possibly TRBD2 (5 bases). CDR3 length equals 14 residues. Germline loops: CDR1 SGHRS, CDR2 YFSETQ. Trimming removed 0 bases at V and 4 bases at J, with 10 bases between. In DNA form, the CDR3 reads TGCGCCAGCAGCTTGGCGGGATTGTCAGAGACCCAGTACTTC. Its protein is CASSLAGLSETQYF. Looking up the rest from reference TRBV5-1 and TRBJ2-5 gives the full variable domain: KAGVTQTPRYLIKTRGQQVTLSCSPISGHRSVSWYQQTPGQGLQFLFEYFSETQRNKGNFPGRFSGRQFSNSRSEMNVSTLELGDSALYLCASSLAGLSETQYFGPGTRLLVL.

In nucleotides, the CDR3 is TGCGCCAGCAAACAGGCTAGCGGGACGCGAACAGATACGCAGTATTTT. Residues: CASKQASGTRTDTQYF. This sequence joins TRBV5-1 and TRBJ2-3; 9 bases line up with TRBD2. V lost 6 bases to trimming and J lost 3 bases; unmatched junction nucleotides: 11. CDR1 is SGHRS, CDR2 YFSETQ, per germline. The CDR3 is 16 amino acids.

As DNA, the CDR3 is TGTGCCAGCAGCAGTACTACCGGGACAGGGCGCACCGGGGAGCTGTTTTTT. Protein product: CASSSTTGTGRTGELFF. This chain links TRBV7-6 with TRBJ2-2; 9 bases match TRBD1. CDR3 length: 17 residues. CDR1 is SGHVS, CDR2 FNYEAQ, per germline. The V segment lost 5 bases and the J segment 4 bases; nucleotides outside the gene matches: 11.

This chain links TRBV5-1 with TRBJ2-3; D is ambiguous. V lost 2 bases, J lost 1 base, and 5 bases lay in between. The CDR3 is 13 amino acids. Germline V gene lookup returns CDR1 SGHRS and CDR2 YFSETQ. This chain's CDR3 is CASSLSGTDTQYF. For the CDR3, the DNA is TGCGCCAGCAGCTTATCAGGCACAGATACGCAGTATTTT.

J is TRBJ2-5 and V is TRBV2, with TRBD1 identical over 7 bases. The ends lost 6 bases at V and 4 bases at J; junction bases unmatched: 8. The CDR3 spans 14 residues. Germline V CDR1 and CDR2: SNHLY, FYNNEI. The CDR3 here is CASSAGTARETQYF. The CDR3 nucleotides read TGTGCCAGCAGCGCAGGGACAGCCAGAGAGACCCAGTACTTC.

This clone was observed a single time. The gene calls are TRBV6-1 and TRBJ1-5; a weak D match, TRBD1 (6 bases). V dropped 11 bases and J dropped 1 base, with 9 bases sitting between them. The CDR3 is 12 residues long. In germline, CDR1 is MNHNS, CDR2 SASEGT. CDR3 nucleotides: TGTGCCGGTAGGGGGAGCAATCAGCCCCAGCATTTT. The encoded protein is CAGRGSNQPQHF.

Remarks on this clone: The junction does not match germline at one end; this may be a read error. Other DNA sequences from this sample encode an identical CDR3 as well. The chain recombines TRBV5-6 with TRBJ2-7; TRBD1 agrees at 10 bases. CDR3 length: 14 residues. The V gene's germline CDR1 is SGHDT and CDR2 YYEEEE. The CDR3 DNA is TGTGCTAGCAGCTTGGAGGGACAGGGGTACGAGCAGTACTTC. Translated, it gives CASSLEGQGYEQYF.

The CDR3 DNA follows: TGTGCCAGCTCGAGACAGGATGGGGAAAAACTGTTTTTT. Translated: CASSRQDGEKLFF. The chain has TRBV18 and TRBJ1-4, with D possibly being TRBD1 (6 bases). V was trimmed by 6 bases and J by 8 bases, leaving 13 bases between them. The germline V gene encodes CDR1 KGHSH and CDR2 LQKENI. The CDR3 consists of 13 residues.

V is TRBV9 and J is TRBJ2-7; 9 bases fit TRBD1. The CDR3 length is 14 residues. J was trimmed by 1 base and V by 2 bases; bases with no gene match: 1. Germline CDR1 reads SGDLS; CDR2 reads YYNGEE. This CDR3 is CASSVTGGSYEQYF. The CDR3 DNA follows: TGTGCCAGCAGCGTGACAGGGGGGTCCTACGAGCAGTACTTC.

The rearrangement joins TRBV29-1 to TRBJ2-7; 7 positions match TRBD2. The germline CDR1 and CDR2 sequences are SQVTM and ANQGSEA. V dropped 5 bases and J dropped 3; count of bases not matched to a gene: 10. This CDR3 has 14 amino acids. The CDR3 reads CSVSTQRDYYEQYF. The DNA of the CDR3 is TGCAGCGTTTCCACGCAGCGGGATTACTACGAGCAGTACTTC.

CDR3 residues: CASIYTGNTGELFF. CDR3 in DNA: TGTGCCAGCATATATACAGGGAACACCGGGGAGCTGTTTTTT. The V call is TRBV6-6, the J call TRBJ2-2, with TRBD1 as a possible D gene (5 bases). Germline CDR1 and CDR2: MNHNY and SVGAGI (reference sequence). V lost 7 bases and J lost 1, with 10 bases in between. The length of the CDR3 is 14 residues.

This clone has only a few counts. The chain is built from TRBV28 and TRBJ2-1, with TRBD1 identical over 11 bases. CDR1 is MDHEN and CDR2 is SYDVKM in the germline V gene. The trim removed 4 bases at V and 4 bases at J, leaving 9 bases unmatched. The CDR3 consists of 17 residues. CDR3: CASSSAPGTGGYNEQFF. The DNA for the CDR3 is TGTGCCAGCAGTTCTGCCCCAGGGACAGGGGGTTACAATGAGCAGTTCTTC. The complete variable domain, with remaining parts taken from reference TRBV28 and TRBJ2-1, reads DVKVTQSSRYLVKRTGEKVFLECVQDMDHENMFWYRQDPGLGLRLIYFSYDVKMKEKGDIPEGYSVSREKKERFSLILESASTNQTSMYLCASSSAPGTGGYNEQFFGPGTRLTVL.

This clone is a singleton in its sample. Other DNA sequences in the sample encode the same CDR3. The J gene is TRBJ1-2, the V gene TRBV5-1, with 7 bases matching TRBD1. The CDR3 is 12 amino acids. Trimming at V came to 3 bases and at J to 7 bases, leaving 3 bases not matched to a gene. Per germline, CDR1 SGHRS and CDR2 YFSETQ. The chain's CDR3 is CASSSTGTGYTF. For the CDR3, the DNA is TGCGCCAGCAGCTCGACAGGGACTGGCTACACCTTC. Full variable domain (missing parts from reference TRBV5-1 and TRBJ1-2): KAGVTQTPRYLIKTRGQQVTLSCSPISGHRSVSWYQQTPGQGLQFLFEYFSETQRNKGNFPGRFSGRQFSNSRSEMNVSTLELGDSALYLCASSSTGTGYTFGSGTRLTVV.